The 29 T cell receptor beta chains presented below share a single source sample, sequenced in a study of blood T cells in healthy people across ages. With a J-beta primer mix and a sample-barcoded 5' primer, a second PCR ran roughly 6 to 11 cycles. In TCRdb, the 5' RACE reads were re-called with MiXCR into one record per CDR3 protein. The sample consists of over 1,500,000 distinct CDR3 sequences, roughly 43% of them appearing once. The sequenced material came from blood. The receptors derive from a human donor in good health.

The J gene is TRBJ1-2, the V gene TRBV28; no clear D. Germline V gene sequence: CDR1 MDHEN, CDR2 SYDVKM. This CDR3 has 15 amino acids. The ends were cut back, 1 base at V and 4 bases at J, with 13 bases in the middle. CDR3 residues: CASSLSPGTSYGYTF. CDR3 nucleotide sequence: TGTGCCAGCAGTTTATCCCCAGGAACCAGCTATGGCTACACCTTC.

This clonotype was seen a few times. The gene calls are TRBV7-2 and TRBJ2-1; TRBD2 might be the D (5 bases). The J call may be wrong; the DNA end is better matched by TRBJ2-7. The CDR3 consists of 16 residues. Germline CDR1 is SGHTA and CDR2 is FQGNSA. The CDR3 loop reads CASSLAGMEVSYEQYF. CDR3 bases: TGTGCCAGCAGCTTAGCAGGGATGGAGGTATCGTACGAGCAGTACTTC.

In the case of this clonotype: The junction and the germline gene differ at one end; a read error may be behind it. The V call is TRBV5-1, the J call TRBJ2-7, with D maybe TRBD2 (6 bases). This CDR3 region has 13 residues. Germline V gene lookup returns CDR1 SGHRS and CDR2 YFSETQ. CDR3 DNA: TGCGCCGGCAGCTTGGAGGGCTCCTACGAGCAGTACTTC. This codes for CAGSLEGSYEQYF.

The V gene is TRBV18, the J gene TRBJ1-1; D gene ambiguous. This CDR3 is 16 amino acids long. Germline-derived CDR1 and CDR2 are KGHSH and LQKENI. V was shortened by 2 bases and J by 4 bases, with 17 bases between the two germline ends. The CDR3 loop reads CASSPVGRGSSTEAFF. In DNA form, the CDR3 reads TGTGCCAGCTCACCAGTGGGCCGGGGATCGAGCACTGAAGCTTTCTTT.

This sequence joins TRBV10-3 and TRBJ2-2; 8 bases match TRBD2. The CDR3 sequence is 16 residues long. V shed 8 bases and J 4 bases; nucleotides not matched to a gene: 12. Germline CDR1 and CDR2: ENHRY and SYGVKD. The CDR3 DNA reads as TGTGCCATCTGCGTCGCGGGGGGCGCCGGCACCGGGGAGCTGTTTTTT. Translation: CAICVAGGAGTGELFF.

The chain has TRBV29-1 and TRBJ2-7; 9 bases agree with TRBD1. V gave up 6 bases and J gave up 5 bases; unmatched junction bases: 11. The germline V gene encodes CDR1 SQVTM and CDR2 ANQGSEA. The CDR3 runs to 14 residues. The CDR3 sequence is CSVEGQGGLHEQYF. For the CDR3, the DNA is TGCAGCGTGGAGGGACAGGGAGGCCTCCACGAGCAGTACTTC.

The gene calls are TRBV28 and TRBJ1-1, with D perhaps matching TRBD1 (6 bases). This CDR3 is built from 17 residues. From germline, CDR1 is MDHEN and CDR2 SYDVKM. The V end was cut by 7 bases, the J end by 11 bases, with 32 bases between. CDR3 nucleotide sequence: TGTGCCAGCACTAGCCCTGGGGGGGCCGGCGGCATGTTCGAGGCTTTCTTT. Translation: CASTSPGGAGGMFEAFF.

This clonotype was detected only a few times. This chain links TRBV4-3 with TRBJ2-7, with TRBD1 as a possible D gene (5 bases). The germline V gene encodes CDR1 LGHNA and CDR2 YSLEER. This CDR3 comprises 15 residues. With 0 bases removed from V and 5 bases from J, the gap between germline ends came to 14 bases. The CDR3 loop reads CASSQELAGMHEQYF. The CDR3 coding sequence is TGCGCCAGCAGCCAAGAATTGGCAGGGATGCACGAGCAGTACTTC.

This clonotype has more than one count but fewer than ten. The chain recombines TRBV30 with TRBJ2-7, with 7 positions matching TRBD2. This CDR3 comprises 14 residues. Germline V gene lookup returns CDR1 GTSNPN and CDR2 SVGIG (reference sequence). The junction had 5 bases not matched to a gene; V was cut back by 3 bases and J by 0 bases. Here the CDR3 reads CAWRPAGSSYEQYF. CDR3 nucleotide sequence: TGTGCCTGGAGACCAGCGGGGAGCTCCTACGAGCAGTACTTC.

This clonotype showed up just a few times. V usage is TRBV7-2 and J usage is TRBJ2-3, with D possibly being TRBD2 (5 bases). Trimming left V 5 bases short and J 4 bases short, with 13 bases between. Per germline, CDR1 SGHTA and CDR2 FQGNSA. There are 14 residues in the CDR3. DNA for the CDR3: TGTGCCAGCAGCCCCGGGATGGGAGCAGATACGCAGTATTTT. The encoded protein is CASSPGMGADTQYF.

This clonotype was counted many times. The chain links TRBV27 to TRBJ1-2; 7 nucleotides match TRBD1. Germline lookup yields CDR1 MNHEY and CDR2 SMNVEV (reference sequence). The CDR3 totals 14 residues. The V segment lost 4 bases and the J segment 8 bases; nucleotides outside the gene matches: 10. DNA of the CDR3: TGTGCCAGCAGTTCGAACAGACAGGGCGGGGGCTACACCTTC. It specifies CASSSNRQGGGYTF.

In its sample, this clonotype was seen a few times. This chain connects TRBV12-5 to TRBJ1-1, with D uncertain. There are 13 residues in the CDR3. With 1 base removed from V and 6 bases from J, the gap between germline ends came to 9 bases. Germline V lookup: CDR1 LGHNT, CDR2 FRNRAP. This CDR3 is CASGLASSAEAFF. CDR3 nucleotide sequence: TGTGCTAGTGGTTTGGCGTCTTCAGCTGAAGCTTTCTTT.

The chain carries TRBV6-2 or TRBV6-3 and TRBJ1-2, with D possibly being TRBD1 (6 bases). Germline CDR1 reads MNHEY; CDR2 reads SVGEGT. The CDR3 length is 12 residues. Trimming took off 7 bases at V and 4 bases at J, with 10 bases between the two ends. The CDR3 DNA reads as TGTGCCAGCACCGGACAGCTCTATGGCTACACCTTC. Encoded protein: CASTGQLYGYTF.

This clonotype has only a few counts. Here the CDR3 reads CASGHRGSYEQFF. CDR3 sequence (DNA): TGTGCCAGCGGCCACAGGGGTTCGTATGAGCAGTTCTTC. J is TRBJ2-1 and V is TRBV12-3 or TRBV12-4; TRBD1 matches 7 bases. There are 13 residues in the CDR3. V was clipped by 8 bases and J by 8 bases; unmatched bases: 9.

The chain links TRBV12-3 or TRBV12-4 to TRBJ2-3, with D perhaps matching TRBD2 (6 bases). The V end lost 3 bases, the J end lost 6 bases, and 13 bases lay between the germline ends. CDR3 length: 14 amino acids. CDR3 in DNA: TGTGCCAGCAGTTTTCTTACTGGGGGGGATACGCAGTATTTT. It translates to CASSFLTGGDTQYF.

This clonotype has a handful of counts. The genes are TRBV7-9 and TRBJ2-7; TRBD1 might be the D (6 bases). Trimming removed 7 bases at V and 7 bases at J, with 20 bases between. CDR3 size: 14 residues. In germline, CDR1 is SEHNR, CDR2 FQNEAQ (reference sequence). As DNA, the CDR3 is TGTGCCAGCATCCCCACCGGACAGTCGGGAGAGCAGTACTTC. Amino acid sequence: CASIPTGQSGEQYF.

As for this clonotype: An end of the junction differs from the germline gene, which may be a read error. The rearrangement links TRBV20-1 to TRBJ2-2; the D gene is possibly TRBD2 (5 bases). Germline CDR1 reads DFQATT; CDR2 reads SNEGSKA (reference sequence). The CDR3 has 15 residues. In nucleotides, the CDR3 is TGCAGTGCTAGATCCGCCAACGCGAACACCGGGGAGCGGTTTTTT. Protein product: CSARSANANTGERFF.

The V gene is TRBV20-1, the J gene TRBJ1-1; D is perhaps TRBD1 (5 bases). The length of the CDR3 is 13 residues. V dropped 2 bases and J dropped 8 bases, with 15 bases sitting between them. Per germline, CDR1 DFQATT and CDR2 SNEGSKA (reference sequence). Here the CDR3 reads CSARPGTTSEAFF. CDR3 DNA: TGCAGTGCTAGACCAGGGACTACCTCAGAAGCTTTCTTT.

With respect to this clonotype: Germline and junction disagree at one end, which may indicate a read error. This chain connects TRBV10-3 to TRBJ1-2, with a tentative D call TRBD1 (6 bases). The length of the CDR3 is 14 residues. Germline V CDR1 and CDR2: ENHRY, SYGVKD. The CDR3, as DNA: TGTACCATCACTGCGACAGGCCTAAGAGATGGCTACACCTTC. Amino acid sequence: CTITATGLRDGYTF.

As to this clonotype: It may be a read error: a sequence one base away is much more abundant. V and J are TRBV7-2 and TRBJ1-3; 8 nucleotides align to TRBD1. Germline CDR1 reads SGHTA; CDR2 reads FQGNSA. The length of the CDR3 is 15 residues. CDR3 residues: CAGSPTGGRGNTIYF. DNA of the CDR3: TGTGCCGGCAGCCCAACAGGGGGAAGAGGAAACACCATATATTTT.

The rearrangement uses TRBV7-2 and TRBJ2-7; D is unclear. Trimming took 5 bases from V and 6 from J, leaving 14 bases between them. The CDR3 runs 13 residues. CDR1 and CDR2 (germline): SGHTA, FQGNSA. This chain's CDR3 is CASSPVGWGEQYF. CDR3 nucleotide sequence: TGTGCCAGCAGCCCCGTTGGGTGGGGCGAGCAGTACTTC.

This clonotype occurred once. The chain couples TRBV20-1 to TRBJ1-2; TRBD1 aligns across 8 bases. In germline, CDR1 is DFQATT, CDR2 SNEGSKA (reference sequence). V shed 5 bases, J shed 4 bases, and the junction held 9 bases outside the gene matches. The CDR3 has 14 amino acids. The CDR3 here is CSAPTGQGSYGYTF. CDR3 in DNA: TGCAGTGCTCCGACCGGACAGGGATCCTATGGCTACACCTTC.

In this sample, this clonotype turned up a few times. This chain links TRBV7-8 with TRBJ2-7, with 8 nucleotides matching TRBD1. Per germline, CDR1 SGHVS and CDR2 FQNEAQ. CDR3 length equals 15 residues. V dropped 1 base and J dropped 2; count of bases not matched to a gene: 4. The CDR3: CASSLDNRGTYEQYF. The CDR3 coding sequence is TGTGCCAGCAGCTTAGACAACAGGGGGACCTACGAGCAGTACTTC. The variable domain in full, with the rest retrieved from reference TRBV7-8 and TRBJ2-7, is GAGVSQSPRYKVAKRGQDVALRCDPISGHVSLFWYQQALGQGPEFLTYFQNEAQLDKSGLPSDRFFAERPEGSVSTLKIQRTQQEDSAVYLCASSLDNRGTYEQYFGPGTRLTVT.

The CDR3 spells CASSQPGTARVYTF. The CDR3 DNA is TGTGCCAGCAGTCAGCCCGGGACCGCTCGTGTCTACACCTTC. The rearrangement joins TRBV28 to TRBJ1-2; maybe TRBD1 (5 bases). The CDR3 length is 14 residues. Germline V gene data show CDR1 as MDHEN and CDR2 as SYDVKM. V lost 5 bases and J 10 bases, leaving 20 bases between the germline ends.

This clonotype was seen at least ten times. This chain joins TRBV6-6 and TRBJ2-7; 10 positions match TRBD1. This CDR3 is 14 amino acids long. V dropped 5 bases and J dropped 2; count of bases not matched to a gene: 3. Germline CDR1 reads MNHNY; CDR2 reads SVGAGI (reference sequence). The CDR3 bases are TGTGCCAGCAGTAAAGGACAGGGGGCCTACGAGCAGTACTTC. It yields the protein CASSKGQGAYEQYF.

The chain uses TRBV7-2 and TRBJ1-1, with D maybe TRBD1 (5 bases). This CDR3 comprises 18 residues. From germline, CDR1 is SGHTA and CDR2 FQGNSA. V lost 4 bases to trimming and J lost 3 bases, with 24 bases between them. CDR3 loop: CASSSLDGGFGWDTEAFF. The CDR3 DNA sequence: TGTGCCAGCAGCTCGTTGGACGGGGGTTTTGGTTGGGACACTGAAGCTTTCTTT.

The V and J genes are TRBV5-1 and TRBJ2-2, with unresolved D. The CDR3 length is 15 residues. Germline V gene sequence: CDR1 SGHRS, CDR2 YFSETQ. The V and J ends lost 0 bases and 6 bases respectively, with 12 bases between them. This CDR3 is CASSLALGPPGELFF. The CDR3 DNA reads TGCGCCAGCAGCTTGGCCCTGGGCCCGCCCGGGGAGCTGTTTTTT.

The CDR3 sequence: CASSQGLAETYEQYF. In DNA, the CDR3 is TGTGCCAGCAGCCAAGGACTAGCGGAGACCTACGAGCAGTACTTC. The chain recombines TRBV3-1 with TRBJ2-4; 9 bases fit TRBD2. The DNA end is more similar to TRBJ2-7, so the J call may be wrong. CDR3 length: 15 amino acids. Germline CDR1 reads LGHDT; CDR2 reads YNNKEL (reference sequence).

This clonotype appeared a few times. One junction end disagrees with the germline gene, perhaps due to a read error. J is TRBJ1-2 and V is TRBV7-3; the D is unclear. The CDR3 length is 13 residues. CDR1 SGHTA and CDR2 FQGTGA come from the germline V gene. The CDR3 region is CASSFGQNYDYTF. CDR3 nucleotides: TGTGCCAGCAGCTTTGGGCAGAACTATGACTACACCTTC.